These 20 T cell receptor beta chains originate from one sample sequenced in a study of blood T cell repertoires in COVID-19. Produced via immunoSEQ multiplex PCR; TCRdb's table is partial and in-frame only. The sample yields some 230,000 clones, about 85% seen once. The specimen sequenced was peripheral blood. Receptors originate from a woman aged 55 to 70 who had recovered from COVID-19.

This chain connects TRBV4-1 to TRBJ2-3; a weak D match, TRBD2 (7 bases). The germline V gene encodes CDR1 MGHRA and CDR2 YSYEKL. V lost 0 bases to trimming and J lost 4 bases, with 17 bases between them. This CDR3 is built from 17 residues. The CDR3 here is CASSQDSRGGRADTQYF. As DNA, the CDR3 is TGCGCCAGCAGCCAAGATTCAAGGGGGGGCCGCGCAGATACGCAGTATTTT.

This clone came up many times. The V call is TRBV7-9, the J call TRBJ1-3; D gene ambiguous. The CDR3 has 13 amino acids. Trimming stripped 0 bases from V and 5 bases from J, with 5 bases between. The germline CDR1 and CDR2 sequences are SEHNR and FQNEAQ (reference sequence). The CDR3, as DNA: TGTGCCAGCAGCTTAGCTCGTAGAAACACCATATATTTT. Residues: CASSLARRNTIYF.

This clone has a single count. The CDR3: CASSLGVGGYTF. Written as DNA, the CDR3 is TGTGCCAGCAGTTTGGGCGTTGGTGGCTACACCTTC. The chain recombines TRBV12-3 or TRBV12-4 with TRBJ1-2; D ambiguous. V was trimmed by 3 bases and J by 7 bases, leaving 9 bases between them. The CDR3 is 12 amino acids.

This sequence joins TRBV6-2 or TRBV6-3 and TRBJ1-6, with unresolved D. The length of the CDR3 is 12 residues. Germline CDR1 reads MNHEY; CDR2 reads SVGEGT. The V and J ends lost 5 bases and 8 bases respectively, with 7 bases between them. CDR3 nucleotide sequence: TGTGCCAGCAGTCCCACACATTCACCCCTCCACTTT. Encoded protein: CASSPTHSPLHF.

This clone was seen a few times. This sample includes further DNA sequences coding for the same CDR3. This chain links TRBV9 with TRBJ2-3, with 8 bases identical to TRBD1. Germline V CDR1 and CDR2: SGDLS, YYNGEE. V shed 3 bases and J 9 bases; nucleotides not matched to a gene: 12. This CDR3 contains 15 residues. The CDR3 protein is CASSARTGRRQTQYF. The CDR3 bases are TGTGCCAGCAGCGCCAGGACAGGGCGCCGCCAAACGCAGTATTTT.

The chain combines TRBV15 with TRBJ2-7; maybe TRBD1 (5 bases). V dropped 1 base and J dropped 3 bases, with 10 bases sitting between them. The CDR3 runs to 14 residues. Germline CDR1 LNHNV, CDR2 YYDKDF (reference sequence). The DNA of the CDR3 is TGTGCCACCAGCAGAGTGGGGCAAGACTACGAGCAGTACTTC. This gives the protein CATSRVGQDYEQYF. The whole variable domain, filled in from reference TRBV15 and TRBJ2-7, reads DAMVIQNPRYQVTQFGKPVTLSCSQTLNHNVMYWYQQKSSQAPKLLFHYYDKDFNNEADTPDNFQSRRPNTSFCFLDIRSPGLGDTAMYLCATSRVGQDYEQYFGPGTRLTVT.

This chain connects TRBV6-5 to TRBJ1-1; D gene unclear. Germline V CDR1 and CDR2: MNHEY, SVGAGI. The CDR3 is made up of 15 amino acids. V was pared by 7 bases and J by 1 base, with 16 bases between. CDR3 sequence: CASTPRVGWNTEAFF. CDR3 sequence (DNA): TGTGCCAGCACCCCCCGGGTCGGCTGGAACACTGAAGCTTTCTTT.

This chain joins TRBV5-6 and TRBJ1-5, with D possibly being TRBD1 (5 bases). The germline CDR1 and CDR2 sequences are SGHDT and YYEEEE. This CDR3 contains 17 residues. Trimming stripped 5 bases from V and 5 bases from J, with 23 bases between. The CDR3 is CASSKQRWGLQYQPQHF. CDR3 DNA: TGTGCCAGCAGTAAGCAGAGATGGGGCCTACAGTATCAGCCCCAGCATTTT.

The genes are TRBV6-2 or TRBV6-3 and TRBJ1-5; a weak D match, TRBD1 (6 bases). Trimming took 3 bases from V and 6 from J, leaving 9 bases between them. This CDR3 spans 13 amino acids. Germline assignment: CDR1 MNHEY and CDR2 SVGEGT. CDR3 amino acids: CASSYETGQPQHF. CDR3 bases: TGTGCCAGCAGTTATGAGACAGGTCAGCCCCAGCATTTT.

About this clone: The same CDR3 arises from other DNA sequences in this sample as well. This rearrangement joins TRBV10-3 to TRBJ2-7; tentative D call: TRBD1 (6 bases). In germline, CDR1 is ENHRY, CDR2 SYGVKD. The CDR3 spans 17 residues. V was trimmed by 3 bases and J by 4 bases, leaving 22 bases between them. CDR3 DNA: TGTGCCATCAGTGATCCCACTGGAGGCAGGGGATCATACGAGCAGTACTTC. Translation: CAISDPTGGRGSYEQYF.

The chain employs TRBV5-4 and TRBJ1-2; 7 bases align to TRBD1. The CDR3 totals 14 residues. V trimming: 4 bases; J trimming: 5 bases; junction bases outside the gene matches: 8. CDR1 and CDR2 (germline): SGHNT, YYREEE (reference sequence). The CDR3 region is CASSPGQTPYGYTF. In DNA, the CDR3 is TGTGCCAGCAGCCCGGGACAGACCCCTTATGGCTACACCTTC.

The V and J genes are TRBV5-6 and TRBJ2-7; a weak D match, TRBD1 (5 bases). Trimming pared 4 bases from V and 1 base from J, leaving 12 bases between. The CDR3 contains 14 residues. Looked up from germline, CDR1 is SGHDT and CDR2 is YYEEEE. As DNA, the CDR3 is TGTGCCAGCAGCCGTACAGGACCTTCCTACGAGCAGTACTTC. It encodes CASSRTGPSYEQYF.

This clone was picked up a small number of times. The chain couples TRBV27 to TRBJ1-5; 11 bases align to TRBD1. After removal of 3 bases from V and 6 bases from J, the junction contained 13 bases not matched to a gene. Germline loops: CDR1 MNHEY, CDR2 SMNVEV (reference sequence). This CDR3 has 18 residues. CDR3: CASSFSITGTGGTQPQHF. The DNA of the CDR3 is TGTGCCAGCAGTTTCTCCATAACCGGGACAGGGGGGACTCAGCCCCAGCATTTT.

This clone has just one count. The J gene is TRBJ2-7, the V gene TRBV7-2; possible D gene TRBD1, 6 bases. Germline CDR1 SGHTA, CDR2 FQGNSA. Trimming left V 3 bases short and J 2 bases short, with 8 bases between. The CDR3 has 13 amino acids. CDR3 nucleotide sequence: TGTGCCAGCAGCTTTCGGACAGCCTACGAGCAGTACTTC. Translation: CASSFRTAYEQYF.

CDR3 coding DNA: TGTGCCAGCAGCACCACTAGCGGGGGGACAGATGAGCAGTTCTTC. Translation gives CASSTTSGGTDEQFF. This chain connects TRBV7-9 to TRBJ2-1; TRBD2 matches 12 bases. This CDR3 region has 15 residues. Germline V gene data show CDR1 as SEHNR and CDR2 as FQNEAQ (reference sequence). Trimming cost V 5 bases and J 8 bases; bases outside gene matches: 7. The whole variable domain, filled in from reference TRBV7-9 and TRBJ2-1, reads DTGVSQNPRHKITKRGQNVTFRCDPISEHNRLYWYRQTLGQGPEFLTYFQNEAQLEKSRLLSDRFSAERPKGSFSTLEIQRTEQGDSAMYLCASSTTSGGTDEQFFGPGTRLTVL.

The J gene is TRBJ1-2, the V gene TRBV30; 7 bases align to TRBD1. V was clipped by 4 bases and J by 5 bases; unmatched bases: 7. Germline V gives CDR1 GTSNPN, CDR2 SVGIG (reference sequence). The CDR3 spans 13 residues. The CDR3 protein is CAWNRGLLYGYTF. For the CDR3, the DNA is TGTGCCTGGAACAGGGGCCTCCTTTATGGCTACACCTTC.

The V call is TRBV3-1 (or the pseudogene TRBV3-2), the J call TRBJ1-5; D is undetermined. CDR3 length: 16 residues. V lost 4 bases to trimming and J lost 5 bases, with 18 bases between them. CDR1 LGHDT and CDR2 YNNKEL come from the germline V gene (reference sequence). The CDR3 protein is CASSRYVRARDQPQHF. The CDR3 region has the DNA TGTGCCAGCAGCCGCTACGTCCGGGCGAGGGATCAGCCCCAGCATTTT.

The chain recombines TRBV7-3 with TRBJ2-3, with 9 bases fitting TRBD1. This CDR3 has 15 residues. Germline V gene lookup returns CDR1 SGHTA and CDR2 FQGTGA. V lost 1 base to trimming and J lost 3 bases; unmatched junction nucleotides: 2. The CDR3 protein is CASSLMGTGTDTQYF. Written as DNA, the CDR3 is TGTGCCAGCAGCTTAATGGGGACAGGGACAGATACGCAGTATTTT.

Of note for this clone: Sequence at one end of the junction differs from germline and may be a read error. The chain joins TRBV7-7 to TRBJ2-3, with D unresolved. In germline, CDR1 is SSHAT, CDR2 FNYEAQ (reference sequence). The CDR3 is 17 residues long. Here the CDR3 DNA reads TGTGCTAGCAGCTTAGACTCCTCGCTCGGTAGCACAGATACGCAGTATTTT. This gives the protein CASSLDSSLGSTDTQYF. Complete variable domain (other parts from reference TRBV7-7 and TRBJ2-3): GAGVSQSPRYKVTKRGQDVTLRCDPISSHATLYWYQQALGQGPEFLTYFNYEAQPDKSGLPSDRFSAERPEGSISTLTIQRTEQRDSAMYRCASSLDSSLGSTDTQYFGPGTRLTVL.

The CDR3 protein is CASSLADYGYTF. CDR3 DNA sequence: TGTGCCAGCAGCTTGGCAGACTATGGCTACACCTTC. V gene TRBV5-6 combines with J gene TRBJ1-2; no definite D call. CDR1 SGHDT and CDR2 YYEEEE come from the germline V gene. CDR3 size: 12 residues. The V and J ends lost 0 bases and 3 bases respectively, with 3 bases between them.